This T cell receptor (beta chain) derives from a study of long-term antiretroviral therapy in people with HIV. Study-level background: The oldest specimens predate the 2015 immediate-ART recommendation by about a decade.

Trimming took off 1 base at V and 4 bases at J, with 10 bases between the two ends. The CDR3 loop spans 15 amino acids. Germline lookup yields CDR1 LNHDA and CDR2 SQIVND (reference sequence). Sequencing used immunoSEQ v3.0 at survey level. TCRdb's table, derived via immunoSEQ multiplex PCR, lists solely in-frame clones and lacks some. This table holds 30,000 to 40,000 clones, roughly 80% found once. The United States was where all participants with HIV were treated. Before DNA extraction, roughly 0.85-10 million cryopreserved PBMC were held in the samples. The chain employs TRBV19 and TRBJ1-4; D is perhaps TRBD1 (5 bases). The clonotype comes from a man between 18 and 35 years old with HIV. This sample comprised unsorted PBMCs, obtained 1.9 years after starting antiretroviral therapy. The CDR3 reads CASSIARGHNEKLFF. As DNA, the CDR3 is TGTGCCAGTAGTATAGCTCGAGGACATAATGAAAAACTGTTTTTT. Complete variable domain (other parts from reference TRBV19 and TRBJ1-4): DGGITQSPKYLFRKEGQNVTLSCEQNLNHDAMYWYRQDPGQGLRLIYYSQIVNDFQKGDIAEGYSVSREKKESFPLTVTSAQKNPTAFYLCASSIARGHNEKLFFGSGTQLSVL.